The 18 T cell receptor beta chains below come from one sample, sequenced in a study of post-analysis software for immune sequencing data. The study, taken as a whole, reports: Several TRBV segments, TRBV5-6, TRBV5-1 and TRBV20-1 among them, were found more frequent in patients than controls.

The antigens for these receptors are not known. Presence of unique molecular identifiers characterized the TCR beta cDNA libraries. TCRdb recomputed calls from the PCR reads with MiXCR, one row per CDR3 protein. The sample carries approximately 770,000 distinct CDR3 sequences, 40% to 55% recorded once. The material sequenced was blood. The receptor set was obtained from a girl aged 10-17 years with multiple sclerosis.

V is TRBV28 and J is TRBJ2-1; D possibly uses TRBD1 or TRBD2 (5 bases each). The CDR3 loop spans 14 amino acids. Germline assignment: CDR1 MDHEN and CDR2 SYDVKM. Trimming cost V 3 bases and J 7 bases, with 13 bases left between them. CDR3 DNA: TGTGCCAGCAGTTTGAGGGGACCGTTGAATGAGCAGTTCTTC. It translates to CASSLRGPLNEQFF. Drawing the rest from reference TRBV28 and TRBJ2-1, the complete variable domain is DVKVTQSSRYLVKRTGEKVFLECVQDMDHENMFWYRQDPGLGLRLIYFSYDVKMKEKGDIPEGYSVSREKKERFSLILESASTNQTSMYLCASSLRGPLNEQFFGPGTRLTVL.

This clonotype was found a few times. This chain's CDR3 is CSVDQETQYF. Here the CDR3 DNA reads TGCAGCGTCGATCAAGAGACCCAGTACTTC. The chain carries TRBV29-1 and TRBJ2-5; D unclear. Per germline, CDR1 SQVTM and CDR2 ANQGSEA. The CDR3 runs to 10 residues. V gave up 6 bases and J gave up 2 bases, with 4 bases separating them.

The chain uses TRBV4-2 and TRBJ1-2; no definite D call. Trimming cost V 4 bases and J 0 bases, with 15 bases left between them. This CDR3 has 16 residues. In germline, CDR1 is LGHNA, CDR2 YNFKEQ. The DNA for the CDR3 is TGTGCCAGCAGCCCTCTAAGCCAGGCTACTAACTATGGCTACACCTTC. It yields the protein CASSPLSQATNYGYTF.

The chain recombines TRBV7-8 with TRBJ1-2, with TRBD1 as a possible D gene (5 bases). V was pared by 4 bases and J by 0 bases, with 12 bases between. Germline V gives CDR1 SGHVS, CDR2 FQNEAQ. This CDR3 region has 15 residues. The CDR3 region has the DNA TGTGCCAGCAGCTCTAGGGGATTGGCTAACTATGGCTACACCTTC. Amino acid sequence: CASSSRGLANYGYTF.

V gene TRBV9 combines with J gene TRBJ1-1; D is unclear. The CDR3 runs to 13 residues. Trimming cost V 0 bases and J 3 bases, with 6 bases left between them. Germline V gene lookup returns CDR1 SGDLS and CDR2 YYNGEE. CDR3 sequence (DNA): TGTGCCAGCAGCGTAGGAGTATACACTGAAGCTTTCTTT. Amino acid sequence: CASSVGVYTEAFF.

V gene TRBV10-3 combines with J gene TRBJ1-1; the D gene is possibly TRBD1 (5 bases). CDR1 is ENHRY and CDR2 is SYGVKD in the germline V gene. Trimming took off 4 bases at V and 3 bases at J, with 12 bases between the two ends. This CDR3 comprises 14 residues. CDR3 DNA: TGTGCCATCAGTGGGAGGGGAGGGGACACTGAAGCTTTCTTT. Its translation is CAISGRGGDTEAFF.

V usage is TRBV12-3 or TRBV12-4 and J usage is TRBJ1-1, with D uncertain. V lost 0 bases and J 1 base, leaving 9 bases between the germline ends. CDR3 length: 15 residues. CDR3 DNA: TGTGCCAGCAGTTTAGCGGGGAAAACGAACACTGAAGCTTTCTTT. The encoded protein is CASSLAGKTNTEAFF.

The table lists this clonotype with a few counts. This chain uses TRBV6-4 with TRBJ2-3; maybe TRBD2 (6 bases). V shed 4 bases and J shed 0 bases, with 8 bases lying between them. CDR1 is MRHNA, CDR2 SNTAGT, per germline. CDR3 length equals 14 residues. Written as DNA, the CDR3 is TGTGCCAGCAGTGCCGGGACTAGCACAGATACGCAGTATTTT. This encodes CASSAGTSTDTQYF.

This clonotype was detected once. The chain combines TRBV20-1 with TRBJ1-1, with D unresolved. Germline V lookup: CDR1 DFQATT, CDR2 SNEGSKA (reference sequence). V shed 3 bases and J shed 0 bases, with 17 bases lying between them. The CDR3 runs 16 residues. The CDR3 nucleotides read TGCAGTGCTAGGACCACCGTTTGGACGGTGAACACTGAAGCTTTCTTT. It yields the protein CSARTTVWTVNTEAFF.

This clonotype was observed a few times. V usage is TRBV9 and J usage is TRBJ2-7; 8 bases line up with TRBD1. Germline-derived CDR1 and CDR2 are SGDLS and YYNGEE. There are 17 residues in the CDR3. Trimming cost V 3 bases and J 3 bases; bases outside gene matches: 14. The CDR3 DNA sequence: TGTGCCAGCAGCGCGGACAGGGCGCGAGGTTCTGGCTACGAGCAGTACTTC. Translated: CASSADRARGSGYEQYF.

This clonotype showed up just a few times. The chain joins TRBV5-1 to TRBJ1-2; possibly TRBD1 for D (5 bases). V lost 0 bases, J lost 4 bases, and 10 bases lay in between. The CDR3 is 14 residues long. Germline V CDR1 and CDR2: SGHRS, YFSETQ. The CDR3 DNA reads TGCGCCAGCAGCTTGGAGCCAGGGCCCTATGGCTACACCTTC. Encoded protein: CASSLEPGPYGYTF.

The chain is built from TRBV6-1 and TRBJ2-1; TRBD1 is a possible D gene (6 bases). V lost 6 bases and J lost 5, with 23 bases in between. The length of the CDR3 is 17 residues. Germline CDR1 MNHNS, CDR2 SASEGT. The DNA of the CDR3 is TGTGCCAGCAGCAGACAATATGGGAGACAGGATAACAATGAGCAGTTCTTC. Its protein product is CASSRQYGRQDNNEQFF.

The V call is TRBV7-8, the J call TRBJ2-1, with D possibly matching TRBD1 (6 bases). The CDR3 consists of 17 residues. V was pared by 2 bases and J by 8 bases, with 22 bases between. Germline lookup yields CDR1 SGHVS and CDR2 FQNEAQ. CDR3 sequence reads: CASSLNRGSSPRYEQFF. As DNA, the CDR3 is TGTGCCAGCAGCTTAAATAGGGGGTCTTCTCCTAGGTATGAGCAGTTCTTC. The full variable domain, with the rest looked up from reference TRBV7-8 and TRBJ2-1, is GAGVSQSPRYKVAKRGQDVALRCDPISGHVSLFWYQQALGQGPEFLTYFQNEAQLDKSGLPSDRFFAERPEGSVSTLKIQRTQQEDSAVYLCASSLNRGSSPRYEQFFGPGTRLTVL.

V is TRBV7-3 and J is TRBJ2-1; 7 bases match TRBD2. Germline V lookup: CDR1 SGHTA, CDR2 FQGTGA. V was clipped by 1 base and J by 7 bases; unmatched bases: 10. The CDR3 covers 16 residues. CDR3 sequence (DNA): TGTGCCAGCAGCTTAAATCCCGGGAGGATAGGGAATGAGCAGTTCTTC. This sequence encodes CASSLNPGRIGNEQFF. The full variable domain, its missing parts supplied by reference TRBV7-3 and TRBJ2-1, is GAGVSQTPSNKVTEKGKYVELRCDPISGHTALYWYRQSLGQGPEFLIYFQGTGAADDSGLPNDRFFAVRPEGSVSTLKIQRTERGDSAVYLCASSLNPGRIGNEQFFGPGTRLTVL.

CDR3 coding DNA: TGCAGTGCTGACATAGCGGGAGTCCCGCGGGAGACCCAGTACTTC. Residues: CSADIAGVPRETQYF. The chain has TRBV20-1 and TRBJ2-5, with 9 bases aligning to TRBD2. The CDR3 spans 15 residues. CDR1 is DFQATT, CDR2 SNEGSKA, per germline (reference sequence). J was trimmed by 5 bases and V by 5 bases; bases with no gene match: 12.

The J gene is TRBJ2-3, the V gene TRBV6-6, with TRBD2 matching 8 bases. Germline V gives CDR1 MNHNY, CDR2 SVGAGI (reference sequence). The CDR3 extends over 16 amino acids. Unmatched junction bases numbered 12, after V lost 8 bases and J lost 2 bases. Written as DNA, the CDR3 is TGTGCCAGCCTCCGGGGGGGGAGCGGTCACACAGATACGCAGTATTTT. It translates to CASLRGGSGHTDTQYF.

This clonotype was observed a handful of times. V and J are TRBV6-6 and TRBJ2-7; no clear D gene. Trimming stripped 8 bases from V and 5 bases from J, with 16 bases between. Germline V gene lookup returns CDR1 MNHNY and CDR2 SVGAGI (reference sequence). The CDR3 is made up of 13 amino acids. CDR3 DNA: TGTGCCAGCTCGCCCTGGTATGTGGACGAGCAGTACTTC. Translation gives CASSPWYVDEQYF.

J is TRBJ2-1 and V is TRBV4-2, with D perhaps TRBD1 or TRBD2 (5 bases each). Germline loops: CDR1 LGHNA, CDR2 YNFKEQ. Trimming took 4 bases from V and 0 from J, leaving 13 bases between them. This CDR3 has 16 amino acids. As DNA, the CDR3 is TGTGCCAGCAGCCGGGACCAGGCTAGCTCCTACAATGAGCAGTTCTTC. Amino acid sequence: CASSRDQASSYNEQFF.